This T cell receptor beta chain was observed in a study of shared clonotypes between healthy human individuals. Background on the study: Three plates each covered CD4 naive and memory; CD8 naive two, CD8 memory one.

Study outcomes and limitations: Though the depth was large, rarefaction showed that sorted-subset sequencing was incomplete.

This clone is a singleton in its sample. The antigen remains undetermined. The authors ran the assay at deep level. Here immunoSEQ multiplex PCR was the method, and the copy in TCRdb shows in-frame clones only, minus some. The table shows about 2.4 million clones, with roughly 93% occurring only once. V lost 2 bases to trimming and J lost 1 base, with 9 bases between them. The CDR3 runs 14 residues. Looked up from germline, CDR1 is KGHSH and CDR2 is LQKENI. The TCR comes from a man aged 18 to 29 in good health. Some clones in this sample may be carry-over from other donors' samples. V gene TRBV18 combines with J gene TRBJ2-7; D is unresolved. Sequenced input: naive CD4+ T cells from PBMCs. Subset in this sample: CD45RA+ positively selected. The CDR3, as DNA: TGTGCCAGCTCACCAGCTGGGCATTCCTACGAGCAGTACTTC. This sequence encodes CASSPAGHSYEQYF.